The rows below give T cell receptor beta chains drawn from one sample of a study of T cell responses to AZD1222 COVID-19 vaccine. The assay was immunoSEQ multiplex PCR, and TCRdb's table has in-frame clones only and misses some. The repertoire holds fewer than 100,000 clones, with around 88% as singletons. The sequences come from peripheral blood, collected 28 days after the second AZD1222 dose. The receptor source for this set is an adult who received the AZD1222 COVID-19 vaccine. Both conserved end residues are part of each CDR3. Each record gives: CDR3 DNA, CDR3 protein, D gene, J gene, V gene, clone size. D genes are given only for firm matches. Clone size is given for some rows only: seen once, a few or many times, or a class if the clone is expanded.

cdr3_nt: TGTGCCAGCAGCGCCGGACAGAAAAACATTCAGTACTTC; cdr3_aa: CASSAGQKNIQYF; d_call: .; j_call: TRBJ2-4; v_call: TRBV6-5; clone_size: .
cdr3_nt: TGTGCCAGCCTCCCATTGGGGCAGGGGGACTATGGCTACACCTTC; cdr3_aa: CASLPLGQGDYGYTF; d_call: TRBD1; j_call: TRBJ1-2; v_call: TRBV7-9; clone_size: .
cdr3_nt: TGTGCCTGGAGCACGGGGGCTAGGACCGGGGAGCTGTTTTTT; cdr3_aa: CAWSTGARTGELFF; d_call: .; j_call: TRBJ2-2; v_call: TRBV30; clone_size: .
cdr3_nt: TGTGCCAGCAGTAGAGGGGGTGGTGAGCAGTACTTC; cdr3_aa: CASSRGGGEQYF; d_call: .; j_call: TRBJ2-7; v_call: TRBV2; clone_size: .
cdr3_nt: TGCAGCAAGGGGGCACTATCTACCGCCACTAACTATGGCTACACCTTC; cdr3_aa: CSKGALSTATNYGYTF; d_call: TRBD1; j_call: TRBJ1-2; v_call: TRBV29-1; clone_size: .
cdr3_nt: TGTGCCAGTACCCGAGCGGGGTACCAAGAGACCCAGTACTTC; cdr3_aa: CASTRAGYQETQYF; d_call: TRBD2; j_call: TRBJ2-5; v_call: TRBV19; clone_size: .
cdr3_nt: TGCGCCAGCAGTGATTGGGACAGCAATCAGCCCCAGCATTTT; cdr3_aa: CASSDWDSNQPQHF; d_call: .; j_call: TRBJ1-5; v_call: TRBV10-2; clone_size: .
cdr3_nt: TGTGCCAGCAGCTTAACCCCGGGAACCTACGAGCAGTACTTC; cdr3_aa: CASSLTPGTYEQYF; d_call: .; j_call: TRBJ2-7; v_call: TRBV7-2; clone_size: .
cdr3_nt: TGTGCCAGCAGCTGGATGGGACAACGGAACACTGAAGCTTTCTTT; cdr3_aa: CASSWMGQRNTEAFF; d_call: .; j_call: TRBJ1-1; v_call: TRBV7-8; clone_size: few
cdr3_nt: TGCGCCAGCAACCCGGACAGGGGGGCTAGCAATCAGCCCCAGCATTTT; cdr3_aa: CASNPDRGASNQPQHF; d_call: TRBD1; j_call: TRBJ1-5; v_call: TRBV10-1; clone_size: .
cdr3_nt: TGTGCCAGCAGCCAAGATGAGGCCGAGCAGTACTTC; cdr3_aa: CASSQDEAEQYF; d_call: .; j_call: TRBJ2-7; v_call: TRBV14; clone_size: .
cdr3_nt: TGTGCCAGCAGCTTGACTAGCCAAAGGGCGGATACGCAGTATTTT; cdr3_aa: CASSLTSQRADTQYF; d_call: TRBD2; j_call: TRBJ2-3; v_call: TRBV11-1; clone_size: .
cdr3_nt: TGCGCCAGCAGCTACCAGATTAGCGACTACAATGAGCAGTTCTTC; cdr3_aa: CASSYQISDYNEQFF; d_call: .; j_call: TRBJ2-1; v_call: TRBV5-1; clone_size: .
cdr3_nt: TGTGCCAGCAGCTTAGCGGGGGGGGAGACCCAGTACTTC; cdr3_aa: CASSLAGGETQYF; d_call: TRBD2; j_call: TRBJ2-5; v_call: TRBV7-2; clone_size: .
cdr3_nt: TGTGCCAGCTCTGAGGGGCTAGACTATGGCTACACCTTC; cdr3_aa: CASSEGLDYGYTF; d_call: .; j_call: TRBJ1-2; v_call: TRBV9; clone_size: .
cdr3_nt: TGTGCCAGCGTACCTGGGGGACAGGGGTGGACTGAAGCTTTCTTT; cdr3_aa: CASVPGGQGWTEAFF; d_call: TRBD1; j_call: TRBJ1-1; v_call: TRBV3-1/TRBV3-2; clone_size: .
cdr3_nt: TGTGCCAGCAGCTTAGATCTGGGGGCGAACACTGAAGCTTTCTTT; cdr3_aa: CASSLDLGANTEAFF; d_call: .; j_call: TRBJ1-1; v_call: TRBV7-9; clone_size: .
cdr3_nt: TGTGCCAGCAGCTCCCCGGGGACAGTTTTTTTT; cdr3_aa: CASSSPGTVFF; d_call: TRBD1; j_call: TRBJ1-4; v_call: TRBV28; clone_size: once
cdr3_nt: TGTGCCAGCAGCCAAGGAATAATAGGGCGGGGGGGCTACGAGCAGTACTTC; cdr3_aa: CASSQGIIGRGGYEQYF; d_call: TRBD2; j_call: TRBJ2-7; v_call: TRBV3-1/TRBV3-2; clone_size: .
cdr3_nt: TGTGCCATCAGTGTTGAACGGCTGGCCCGCGTTGGCTACACCTTC; cdr3_aa: CAISVERLARVGYTF; d_call: .; j_call: TRBJ1-2; v_call: TRBV10-3; clone_size: .
cdr3_nt: TGTGCCACCAGTGATCCCCGGGAGGCGGCCAAGACCGGGGAGCTGTTTTTT; cdr3_aa: CATSDPREAAKTGELFF; d_call: TRBD2; j_call: TRBJ2-2; v_call: TRBV24-1; clone_size: few
cdr3_nt: TGTGCCAGCAGCTTGTGGCAGGGTCGCTACGAGCAGTACTTC; cdr3_aa: CASSLWQGRYEQYF; d_call: .; j_call: TRBJ2-7; v_call: TRBV5-6; clone_size: once
cdr3_nt: TGTGCCATCAGTGGCCAACAGGGGAACTCTGGAAACACCATATATTTT; cdr3_aa: CAISGQQGNSGNTIYF; d_call: TRBD1; j_call: TRBJ1-3; v_call: TRBV10-3; clone_size: .
cdr3_nt: TGTGCCAGCAGCTTCGAGGGGACTGAAGCTTTCTTT; cdr3_aa: CASSFEGTEAFF; d_call: .; j_call: TRBJ1-1; v_call: TRBV11-2; clone_size: .
cdr3_nt: TGTGCCAGCAGCTCCACTACCCTCGAGCAGTACTTC; cdr3_aa: CASSSTTLEQYF; d_call: .; j_call: TRBJ2-7; v_call: TRBV7-9; clone_size: .
cdr3_nt: TGTGCCAGCAGCCAAGAGGCAGGGAATTATCAGCCCCAGCATTTT; cdr3_aa: CASSQEAGNYQPQHF; d_call: .; j_call: TRBJ1-5; v_call: TRBV4-2; clone_size: .
cdr3_nt: TGTGCCAGCAGTTCCCAAATCTCAGGGGGCTTCACAGATACGCAGTATTTT; cdr3_aa: CASSSQISGGFTDTQYF; d_call: TRBD1; j_call: TRBJ2-3; v_call: TRBV6-2/TRBV6-3; clone_size: once
cdr3_nt: TGTGCCAGCAGCCGCGCGCCGGACAGGGGGAGTTACGAGCAGTACTTC; cdr3_aa: CASSRAPDRGSYEQYF; d_call: TRBD1; j_call: TRBJ2-7; v_call: TRBV7-6; clone_size: .
cdr3_nt: TGTGCCAGCAGTAGACAGGGGAGAGAGACCCAGTACTTC; cdr3_aa: CASSRQGRETQYF; d_call: TRBD1; j_call: TRBJ2-5; v_call: TRBV6-6; clone_size: .
cdr3_nt: TGTGCCAGCAGCTTAAGGGACAGACCTGGCTACACCTTC; cdr3_aa: CASSLRDRPGYTF; d_call: TRBD1; j_call: TRBJ1-2; v_call: TRBV7-2; clone_size: .
cdr3_nt: TGTGCCAGCAGGCTCGGACAGACTAACTATGGCTACACCTTC; cdr3_aa: CASRLGQTNYGYTF; d_call: .; j_call: TRBJ1-2; v_call: TRBV6-5; clone_size: .
cdr3_nt: TGTGCCAGCGCCGGACACCCTCTTGAAGCTTTCTTT; cdr3_aa: CASAGHPLEAFF; d_call: .; j_call: TRBJ1-1; v_call: TRBV11-3; clone_size: .
cdr3_nt: TGCGCCAGCAGCAACGAACCGGGCTACAATGAGCAGTTCTTC; cdr3_aa: CASSNEPGYNEQFF; d_call: .; j_call: TRBJ2-1; v_call: TRBV5-1; clone_size: .
cdr3_nt: TGTGCCTGGAGACCATGGTCAGGGAGCACTGAAGCTTTCTTT; cdr3_aa: CAWRPWSGSTEAFF; d_call: .; j_call: TRBJ1-1; v_call: TRBV30; clone_size: .
cdr3_nt: TGTGCCACCAGCACATATCCGACAGGGGGCAACTATGGCTACACCTTC; cdr3_aa: CATSTYPTGGNYGYTF; d_call: TRBD1; j_call: TRBJ1-2; v_call: TRBV15; clone_size: .
cdr3_nt: TGTGCCAGCAGCGCGAAAACAGGGGTCGATACGCAGTATTTT; cdr3_aa: CASSAKTGVDTQYF; d_call: TRBD1; j_call: TRBJ2-3; v_call: TRBV5-4; clone_size: .
cdr3_nt: TGTGCCAGCTCACCGGTAGGGGATAATTCACCCCTCCACTTT; cdr3_aa: CASSPVGDNSPLHF; d_call: .; j_call: TRBJ1-6; v_call: TRBV18; clone_size: once
cdr3_nt: TGTGCCAGCAACCCCCTCCGTGCGGAGGACTCTGGGGCCAACGTCCTGACTTTC; cdr3_aa: CASNPLRAEDSGANVLTF; d_call: .; j_call: TRBJ2-6; v_call: TRBV7-6; clone_size: .
cdr3_nt: TGTGCCAGCAGCTTGGTCTGGCAGGGGGCCGGGGAGCTGTTTTTT; cdr3_aa: CASSLVWQGAGELFF; d_call: TRBD1; j_call: TRBJ2-2; v_call: TRBV5-4; clone_size: .
cdr3_nt: TGTGCCAGCAGTTTATCCTTTAGTTTGAACACTGAAGCTTTCTTT; cdr3_aa: CASSLSFSLNTEAFF; d_call: .; j_call: TRBJ1-1; v_call: TRBV28; clone_size: few
cdr3_nt: TGTGCCAGCAGCGGATCGACAGTTTTTGCTGGCTACACCTTC; cdr3_aa: CASSGSTVFAGYTF; d_call: .; j_call: TRBJ1-2; v_call: TRBV11-2; clone_size: .